This record concerns one TCR beta chain sequence. The target antigen is unknown. This specimen belongs to a study of T cell repertoires in ileal Crohn's disease. Study-level information: Biopsies of inflamed ileum from the surgical specimen form M0 samples.

Time point defined: inflamed ileum from the surgical specimen. Study results and limitations: All patients with clonality above 26.8% had endoscopic recurrence.

Clones were sequenced by immunoSEQ multiplex PCR, and TCRdb holds only the in-frame ones, with some missing. The repertoire holds 13,000 to 15,000 clones, with more than 60% as singletons. The receptor was isolated from an adult with Crohn's disease. The material sequenced was ileal tissue.

Here the CDR3 reads CSVRLGDGNTIYF. CDR3 bases: TGCAGCGTTAGGTTAGGGGATGGAAACACCATATATTTT. The chain couples TRBV29-1 to TRBJ1-3; a possible D gene is TRBD1 (5 bases). The CDR3 totals 13 residues. Germline assignment: CDR1 SQVTM and CDR2 ANQGSEA. The V end lost 5 bases, the J end lost 3 bases, and 11 bases lay between the germline ends.